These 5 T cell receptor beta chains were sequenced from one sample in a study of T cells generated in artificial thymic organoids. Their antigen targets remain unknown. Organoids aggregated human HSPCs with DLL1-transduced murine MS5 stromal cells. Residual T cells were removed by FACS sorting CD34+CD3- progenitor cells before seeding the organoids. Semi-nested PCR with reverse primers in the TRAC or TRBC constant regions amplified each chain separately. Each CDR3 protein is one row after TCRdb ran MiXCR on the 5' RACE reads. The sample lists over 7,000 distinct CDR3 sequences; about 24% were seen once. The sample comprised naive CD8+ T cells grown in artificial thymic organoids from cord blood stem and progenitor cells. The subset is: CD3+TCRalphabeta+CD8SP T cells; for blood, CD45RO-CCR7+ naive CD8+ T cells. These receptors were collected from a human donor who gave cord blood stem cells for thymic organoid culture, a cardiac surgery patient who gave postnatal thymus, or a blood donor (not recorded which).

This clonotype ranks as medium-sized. The CDR3 coding sequence is TGTGCCAGCAGTACCGGACCGCCAGAGACCCAGTACTTC. The encoded protein is CASSTGPPETQYF. The chain is built from TRBV28 and TRBJ2-5; D gene uncertain. The ends were cut back, 5 bases at V and 4 bases at J, with 11 bases in the middle. The CDR3 loop spans 13 amino acids. Germline CDR1 is MDHEN and CDR2 is SYDVKM.

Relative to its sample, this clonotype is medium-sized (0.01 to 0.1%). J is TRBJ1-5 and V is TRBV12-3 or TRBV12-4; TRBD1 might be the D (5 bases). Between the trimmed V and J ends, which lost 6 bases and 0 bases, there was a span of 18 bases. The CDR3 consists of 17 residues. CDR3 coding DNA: TGTGCCAGCAGGCGCGGACATCCACGGAATAGCAATCAGCCCCAGCATTTT. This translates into CASRRGHPRNSNQPQHF.

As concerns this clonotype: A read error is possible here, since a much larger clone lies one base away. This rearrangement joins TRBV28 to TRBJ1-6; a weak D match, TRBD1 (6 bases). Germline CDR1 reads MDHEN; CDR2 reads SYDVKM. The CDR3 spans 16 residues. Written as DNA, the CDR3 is TGTGTCAGCAGTGACCTCAGGGACACCTATAATTCACCCCTCCACTTT. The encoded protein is CVSSDLRDTYNSPLHF.

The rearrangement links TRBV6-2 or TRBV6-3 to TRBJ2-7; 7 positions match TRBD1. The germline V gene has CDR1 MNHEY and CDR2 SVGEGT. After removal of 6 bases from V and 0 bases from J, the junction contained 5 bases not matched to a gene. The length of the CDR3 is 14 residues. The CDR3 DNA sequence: TGTGCCAGCAGGCTAGGACAGGCCTCCTACGAGCAGTACTTC. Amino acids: CASRLGQASYEQYF.

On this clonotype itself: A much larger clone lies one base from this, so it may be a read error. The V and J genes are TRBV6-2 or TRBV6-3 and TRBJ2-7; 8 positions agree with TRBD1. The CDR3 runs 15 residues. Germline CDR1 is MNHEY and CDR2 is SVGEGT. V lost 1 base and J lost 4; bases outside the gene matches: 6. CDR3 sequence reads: CASSYWTGLPYEQYF. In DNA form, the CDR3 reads TGTGCCAGCAGTTACTGGACAGGGCTCCCTTACGAGCAGTACTTC.